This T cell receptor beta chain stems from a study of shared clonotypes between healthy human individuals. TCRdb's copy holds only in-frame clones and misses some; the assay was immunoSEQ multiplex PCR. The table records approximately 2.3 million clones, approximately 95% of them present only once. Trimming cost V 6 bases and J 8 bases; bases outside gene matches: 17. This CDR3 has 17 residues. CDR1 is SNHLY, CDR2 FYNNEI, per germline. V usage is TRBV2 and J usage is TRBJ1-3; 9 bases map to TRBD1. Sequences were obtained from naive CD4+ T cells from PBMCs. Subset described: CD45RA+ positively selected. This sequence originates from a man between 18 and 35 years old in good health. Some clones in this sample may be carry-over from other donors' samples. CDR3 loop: CASRPGTGIPSGDTIYF. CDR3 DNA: TGTGCCAGCAGACCCGGGACAGGGATTCCATCGGGGGACACCATATATTTT.